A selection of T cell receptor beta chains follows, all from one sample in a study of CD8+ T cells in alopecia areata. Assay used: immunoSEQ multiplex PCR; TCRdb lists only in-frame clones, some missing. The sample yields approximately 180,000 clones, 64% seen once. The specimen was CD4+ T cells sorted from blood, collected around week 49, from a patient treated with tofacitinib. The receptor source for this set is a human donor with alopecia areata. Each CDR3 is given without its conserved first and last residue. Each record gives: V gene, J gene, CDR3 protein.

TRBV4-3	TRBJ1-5	ASSQGYGNQPQH
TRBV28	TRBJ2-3	ASRDQGRDTQY
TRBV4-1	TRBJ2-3	ASSRIGGADTQY
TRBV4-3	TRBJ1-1	ASSQGGGGKAF
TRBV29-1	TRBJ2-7	SVAGTGGSSEQY
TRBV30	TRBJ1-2	AWSSTVYGYT
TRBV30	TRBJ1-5	AWSVQGGGGYQPQH
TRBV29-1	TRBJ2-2	SVFGVGTGELF
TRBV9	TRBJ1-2	ASSPGLYGYT
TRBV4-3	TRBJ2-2	ASSQDSGNTGELF
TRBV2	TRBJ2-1	ASIGQAEQF
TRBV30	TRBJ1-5	AWSAMGVGQPQH
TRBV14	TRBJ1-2	ASSQDPTVYYT
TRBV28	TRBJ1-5	ASLSGYSNQPQH
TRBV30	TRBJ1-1	AWNFKQGNTEAF
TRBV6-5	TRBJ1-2	ASSSRGHNGYT